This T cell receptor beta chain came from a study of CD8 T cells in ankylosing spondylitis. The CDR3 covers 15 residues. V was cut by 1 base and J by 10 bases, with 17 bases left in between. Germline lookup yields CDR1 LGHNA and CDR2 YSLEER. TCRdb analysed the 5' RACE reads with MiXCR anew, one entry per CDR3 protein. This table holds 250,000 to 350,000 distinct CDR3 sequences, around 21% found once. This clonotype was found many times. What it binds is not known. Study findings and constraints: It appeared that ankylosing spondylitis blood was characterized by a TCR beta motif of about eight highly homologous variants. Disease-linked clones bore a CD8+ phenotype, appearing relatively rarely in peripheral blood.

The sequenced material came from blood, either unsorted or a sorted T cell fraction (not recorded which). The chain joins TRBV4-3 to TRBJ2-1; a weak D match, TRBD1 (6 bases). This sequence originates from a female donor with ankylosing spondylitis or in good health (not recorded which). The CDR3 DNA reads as TGCGCCAGCAGCCAAGTAGGTGGGGGCCTTGGGGAGCAGTTCTTC. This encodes CASSQVGGGLGEQFF.